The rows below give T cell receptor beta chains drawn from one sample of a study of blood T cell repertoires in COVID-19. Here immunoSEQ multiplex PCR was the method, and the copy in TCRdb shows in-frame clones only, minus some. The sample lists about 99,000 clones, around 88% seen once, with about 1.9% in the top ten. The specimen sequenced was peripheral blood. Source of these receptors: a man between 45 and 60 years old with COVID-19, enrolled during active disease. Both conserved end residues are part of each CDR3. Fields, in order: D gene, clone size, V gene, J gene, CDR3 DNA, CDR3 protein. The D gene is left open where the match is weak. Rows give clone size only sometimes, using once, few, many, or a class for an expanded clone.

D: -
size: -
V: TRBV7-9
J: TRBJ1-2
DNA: TGTGCCAGCAGCCCCAGGGTCTTGAGTGGCTACACCTTC
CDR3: CASSPRVLSGYTF

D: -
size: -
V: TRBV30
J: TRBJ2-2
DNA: TGTGCCTGGAGTGTATTGGGCCTTGGAACCGGGGAGCTGTTTTTT
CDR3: CAWSVLGLGTGELFF

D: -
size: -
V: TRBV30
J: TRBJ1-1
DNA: TGTGCCTGGAAGACTAGTTGGACTGAAGCTTTCTTT
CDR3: CAWKTSWTEAFF

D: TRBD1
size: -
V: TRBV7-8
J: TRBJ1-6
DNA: TGTGCCAGCAGCATAGGACAGGTTGTGGGCAATTCACCCCTCCACTTT
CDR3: CASSIGQVVGNSPLHF

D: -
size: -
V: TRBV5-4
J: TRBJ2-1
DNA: TGTGCCAGCAGCTTAACCCAGGGGGGCTACAATGAGCAGTTCTTC
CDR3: CASSLTQGGYNEQFF

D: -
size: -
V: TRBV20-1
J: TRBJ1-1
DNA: TGCAGTGCTAGTCTAGGGGGAAGGACTGAAGCTTTCTTT
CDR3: CSASLGGRTEAFF

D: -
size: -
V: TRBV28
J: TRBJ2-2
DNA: TGTGCCAGCAGGGGAGTTACCGGGGAGCTGTTTTTT
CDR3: CASRGVTGELFF

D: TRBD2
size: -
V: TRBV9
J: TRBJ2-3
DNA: TGTGCCAGCAGCGCTGCTCCCACTGGCGGGGGGGCCGGGGATACGCAGTATTTT
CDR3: CASSAAPTGGGAGDTQYF

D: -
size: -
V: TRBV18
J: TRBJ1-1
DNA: TGTGCCAGCTCACAGGGACAGAACACTGAAGCTTTCTTT
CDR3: CASSQGQNTEAFF

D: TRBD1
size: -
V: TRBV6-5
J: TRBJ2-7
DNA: TGTGCCAGCAGTTACTCGGACAGGGCCTACGAGCAGTACTTC
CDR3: CASSYSDRAYEQYF

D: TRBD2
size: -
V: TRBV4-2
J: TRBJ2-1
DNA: TGTGCCAGCAGCCCACACGGGACTAGCGGGGGGCTCTACAATGAGCAGTTCTTC
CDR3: CASSPHGTSGGLYNEQFF

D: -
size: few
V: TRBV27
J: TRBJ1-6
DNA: TGTGCCAGCAGTTCGGGACAAGGGTACACACCCCTCCACTTT
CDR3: CASSSGQGYTPLHF

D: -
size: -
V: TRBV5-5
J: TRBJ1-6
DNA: TGTGCCAGCAGCTTAGAGGACCCAGCTCGGGGTTCACCCCTCCACTTT
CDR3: CASSLEDPARGSPLHF

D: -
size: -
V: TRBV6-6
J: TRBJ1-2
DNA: TGTGCCAGCAGCCAACCCGGCGGGGGAGACTATGGCTACACCTTC
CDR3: CASSQPGGGDYGYTF

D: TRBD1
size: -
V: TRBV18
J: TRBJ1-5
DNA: TGTGCCAGCTCAGGACAGGGGGGTGGTCAGCCCCAGCATTTT
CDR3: CASSGQGGGQPQHF

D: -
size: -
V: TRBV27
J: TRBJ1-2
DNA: TGTGCCAGCAGGTCTACAGGGATTGGGACGACCTCTCGCATTGGCTACACCTTC
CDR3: CASRSTGIGTTSRIGYTF

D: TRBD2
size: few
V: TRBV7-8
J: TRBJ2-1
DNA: TGTGCCAGCAGCCGCGAGAGTCTAGCGGGGGTCAATGAGCAGTTCTTC
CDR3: CASSRESLAGVNEQFF

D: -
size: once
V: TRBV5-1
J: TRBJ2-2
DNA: TGCGCCAGCAGCTTGGGCGGGGATCCGAACACCGGGGAGCTGTTTTTT
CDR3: CASSLGGDPNTGELFF

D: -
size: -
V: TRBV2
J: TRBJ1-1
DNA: TGTGCCAGCGCGAGTGGTATGAACACTGAAGCTTTCTTT
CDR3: CASASGMNTEAFF

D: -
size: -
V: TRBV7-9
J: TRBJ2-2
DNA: TGTGCCAGCAGCCCGGGGGGACAGGCCTACACCGGGGAGCTGTTTTTT
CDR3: CASSPGGQAYTGELFF

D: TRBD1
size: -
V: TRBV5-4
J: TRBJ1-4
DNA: TGTGCCAGCAGCATTGGGACAGAGGTAAATGAAAAACTGTTTTTT
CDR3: CASSIGTEVNEKLFF

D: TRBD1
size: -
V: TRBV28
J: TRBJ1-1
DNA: TGTGCCAGTACAGGGGGTTATCCTTTGGTGGCTTTCTTT
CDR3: CASTGGYPLVAFF

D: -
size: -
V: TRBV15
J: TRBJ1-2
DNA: TGTGCCACCAGCGGTCTGACAGCTAACTATGGCTACACCTTC
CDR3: CATSGLTANYGYTF

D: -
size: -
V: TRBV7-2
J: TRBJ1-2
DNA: TGTGCCAGCAGCCCAAGTTCCAGGGTCGGTGGCTACACCTTC
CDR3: CASSPSSRVGGYTF

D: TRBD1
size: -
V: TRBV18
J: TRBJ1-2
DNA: TGTGCCAGCTCACCACCGGGACAGGCTCCGTCGGGCTACACCTTC
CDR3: CASSPPGQAPSGYTF

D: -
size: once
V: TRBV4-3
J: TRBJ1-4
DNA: TGCGCCAGCAGCCAAGCATGGGGGCGTACTAATGAAAAACTGTTTTTT
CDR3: CASSQAWGRTNEKLFF

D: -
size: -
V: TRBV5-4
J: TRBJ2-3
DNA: TGTGCCAGCAGTCCTGCCGGGGTTGATACGCAGTATTTT
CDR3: CASSPAGVDTQYF

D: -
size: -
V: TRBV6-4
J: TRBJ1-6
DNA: TGTGCCAGCAGTCCGGATTCGTCGCACAGCTCCTATAATTCACCCCTCCACTTT
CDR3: CASSPDSSHSSYNSPLHF

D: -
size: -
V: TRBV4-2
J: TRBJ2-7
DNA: TGTGCCAGCAGCCAAGAGTCTTTCTACGAGCAGTACTTC
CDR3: CASSQESFYEQYF

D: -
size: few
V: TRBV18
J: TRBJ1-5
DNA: TGTGCCAGCTCACTTAATAATCAGCCCCAGCATTTT
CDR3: CASSLNNQPQHF

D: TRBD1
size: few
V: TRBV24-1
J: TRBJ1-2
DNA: TGTGCCGGCGGTGGGGACAGGCAGTGGAGCTACACCTTC
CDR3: CAGGGDRQWSYTF

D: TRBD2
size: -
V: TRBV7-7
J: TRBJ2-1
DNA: TGTGCTAGCAGCCCCGGACTAGCGGGGGGGCCGAGAGATGAGCAGTTCTTC
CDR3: CASSPGLAGGPRDEQFF

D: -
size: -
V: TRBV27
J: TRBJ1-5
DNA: TGTGCCAGCAGTTTATCAGGGGTTTTTGACAATCAGCCCCAGCATTTT
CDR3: CASSLSGVFDNQPQHF

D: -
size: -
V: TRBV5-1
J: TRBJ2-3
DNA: TGCGCCAGCAATGACGGGGGCACAGATACGCAGTATTTT
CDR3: CASNDGGTDTQYF

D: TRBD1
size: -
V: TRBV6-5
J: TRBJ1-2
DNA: TGTGCCAGCAGTTCCGAAATGACAGGGGGCGCCTATGGCTACACCTTC
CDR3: CASSSEMTGGAYGYTF

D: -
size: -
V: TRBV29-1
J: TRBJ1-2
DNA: TGCAGCGTCGCGACAGGCTATGGCTACACCTTC
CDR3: CSVATGYGYTF

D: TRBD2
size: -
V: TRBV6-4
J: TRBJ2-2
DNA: TGTGCCAGCCTCGGGGAGCTAGCGGCGAACACCGGGGAGCTGTTTTTT
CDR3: CASLGELAANTGELFF

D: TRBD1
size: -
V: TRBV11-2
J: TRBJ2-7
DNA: TGTGCCAGCAGCCGCCCGGGACAGGGCTACGAGCAGTACTTC
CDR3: CASSRPGQGYEQYF

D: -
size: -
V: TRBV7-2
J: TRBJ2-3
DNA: TGTGCCAGCAGCTTAGGTGGGGGCTCAGATACGCAGTATTTT
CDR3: CASSLGGGSDTQYF

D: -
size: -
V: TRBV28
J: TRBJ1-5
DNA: TGTGCCAGCAGTCAGATACCGACAGGTGTGAGCAATCAGCCCCAGCATTTT
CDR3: CASSQIPTGVSNQPQHF

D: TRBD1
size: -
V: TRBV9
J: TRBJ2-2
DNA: TGTGCCAGCAGCGTAAGACAGGGAGTTGCGAACACCGGGGAGCTGTTTTTT
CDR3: CASSVRQGVANTGELFF

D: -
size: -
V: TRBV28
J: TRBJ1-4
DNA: TGTGCCAGCGGTGGGAGATCGAATGAAAAACTGTTTTTT
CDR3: CASGGRSNEKLFF

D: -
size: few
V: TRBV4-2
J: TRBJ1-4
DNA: TGTGCCAGCAGCACAGGACAGACTAATGAAAAACTGTTTTTT
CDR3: CASSTGQTNEKLFF

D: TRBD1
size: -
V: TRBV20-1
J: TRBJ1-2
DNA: TGCAGTGCACGGACAGGGTTGGGCTACACCTTC
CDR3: CSARTGLGYTF

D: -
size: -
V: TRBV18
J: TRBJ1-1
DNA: TGTGCCAGCTCACCACCTTTCTGGGGGCTACGTATGAACACTGAAGCTTTCTTT
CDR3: CASSPPFWGLRMNTEAFF

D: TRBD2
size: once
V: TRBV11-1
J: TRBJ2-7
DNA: TGTGCCAGCAGCATAGCCCCTAGCGGGGCCGCGGTTTACGAGCAGTACTTC
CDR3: CASSIAPSGAAVYEQYF

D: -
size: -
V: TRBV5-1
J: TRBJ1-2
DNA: TGCGCCAGCAGCTTGGTACCGGGAACCGGTGTTGGTGGCTACACCTTC
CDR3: CASSLVPGTGVGGYTF

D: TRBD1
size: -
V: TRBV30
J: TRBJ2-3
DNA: TGTGCCTGGAACAGGGGTGCTACGGATACGCAGTATTTT
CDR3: CAWNRGATDTQYF

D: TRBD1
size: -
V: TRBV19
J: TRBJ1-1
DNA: TGTGCCAGTAGTACCGGGACAGGGGCTGCTTTCTTT
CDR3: CASSTGTGAAFF